The 7 T cell receptor beta chains in this list originate from one sample, sequenced in a study of T cell repertoires in cytomegalovirus infection. TCRdb used MiXCR to reprocess the reads, holding one entry per CDR3 protein. This sample has a few hundred thousand distinct CDR3 sequences, with over 15% found just once. Sequencing was carried out using CD8+ T cells from PBMCs. These receptor sequences come from a human donor in good health (CMV status not recorded). Some clones in this sample may be carry-over from other donors' samples.

The chain is built from TRBV19 and TRBJ1-5; tentative D call: TRBD1 (6 bases). V shed 3 bases and J shed 2 bases, with 11 bases lying between them. This CDR3 is built from 15 residues. From germline, CDR1 is LNHDA and CDR2 SQIVND (reference sequence). In nucleotides, the CDR3 is TGTGCCAGTAGTATCGGGGGCGGGGGCAATCAGCCCCAGCATTTT. It encodes CASSIGGGGNQPQHF.

This clonotype was counted at least ten times. CDR3 residues: CASSSEPGGQETQYF. In nucleotides, the CDR3 is TGTGCCAGCAGCTCAGAACCCGGGGGCCAAGAGACCCAGTACTTC. This rearrangement joins TRBV7-9 to TRBJ2-5; D may be TRBD2 (6 bases). Trimming removed 4 bases at V and 1 base at J, with 13 bases between. The CDR3 sequence is 15 residues long. CDR1 and CDR2 (germline): SEHNR, FQNEAQ (reference sequence).

The chain links TRBV6-5 to TRBJ2-2; D gene uncertain. V lost 5 bases to trimming and J lost 8 bases, with 18 bases between them. The length of the CDR3 is 15 residues. Per germline, CDR1 MNHEY and CDR2 SVGAGI. The CDR3 sequence: CASSPYVSGPGELFF. The CDR3 nucleotides are TGTGCCAGCAGTCCCTATGTCTCGGGCCCGGGGGAGCTGTTTTTT.

This clonotype was detected a few times. The chain combines TRBV12-3 or TRBV12-4 with TRBJ2-1; TRBD2 might be the D (7 bases). The CDR3 loop spans 15 amino acids. V lost 7 bases and J lost 6, with 19 bases in between. The DNA of the CDR3 is TGTGCCAGCACCCCTCACGGGGGGCTAAGCAATGAGCAGTTCTTC. Residues: CASTPHGGLSNEQFF.

V gene TRBV29-1 combines with J gene TRBJ2-2; no clear D gene. Germline assignment: CDR1 SQVTM and CDR2 ANQGSEA. The CDR3 runs 12 residues. Trimming took off 5 bases at V and 5 bases at J, with 9 bases between the two ends. The CDR3 DNA is TGCAGCGTTTTTTTAGCAACCGGGGAGCTGTTTTTT. Its translation: CSVFLATGELFF.

This chain connects TRBV13 to TRBJ2-1; D not certain. Germline assignment: CDR1 PRHDT and CDR2 FYEKMQ (reference sequence). The CDR3 is 13 amino acids. The V gene lost 2 bases and the J gene lost 10 bases, with 12 bases spanning the gap. This CDR3 reads CASSLISTEEQFF. The CDR3 bases are TGTGCCAGCAGCTTAATCTCCACCGAAGAGCAGTTCTTC.

The genes are TRBV4-1 and TRBJ2-5; D uncertain. This CDR3 comprises 15 residues. Trimming pared 0 bases from V and 0 bases from J, leaving 8 bases between. Germline CDR1 reads MGHRA; CDR2 reads YSYEKL. The CDR3 DNA is TGCGCCAGCAGCCAAGATTTGGAGTACCAAGAGACCCAGTACTTC. It translates to CASSQDLEYQETQYF.